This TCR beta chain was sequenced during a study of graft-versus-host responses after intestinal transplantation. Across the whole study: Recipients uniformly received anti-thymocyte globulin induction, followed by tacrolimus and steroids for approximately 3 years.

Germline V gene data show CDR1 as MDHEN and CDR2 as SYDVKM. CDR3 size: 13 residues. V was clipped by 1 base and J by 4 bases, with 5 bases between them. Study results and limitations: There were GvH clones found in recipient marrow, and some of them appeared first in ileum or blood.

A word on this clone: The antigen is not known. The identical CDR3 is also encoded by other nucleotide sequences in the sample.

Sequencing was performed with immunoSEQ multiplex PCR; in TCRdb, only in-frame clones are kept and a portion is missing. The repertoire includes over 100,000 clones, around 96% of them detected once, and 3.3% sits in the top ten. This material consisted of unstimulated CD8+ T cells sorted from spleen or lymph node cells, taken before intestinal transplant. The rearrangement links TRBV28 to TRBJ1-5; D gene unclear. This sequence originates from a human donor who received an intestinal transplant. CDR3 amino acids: CASSLYSNQPQHF. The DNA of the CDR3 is TGTGCCAGCAGTTTATATAGTAATCAGCCCCAGCATTTT. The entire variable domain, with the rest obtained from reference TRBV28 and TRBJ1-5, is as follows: DVKVTQSSRYLVKRTGEKVFLECVQDMDHENMFWYRQDPGLGLRLIYFSYDVKMKEKGDIPEGYSVSREKKERFSLILESASTNQTSMYLCASSLYSNQPQHFGDGTRLSIL.